The 25 T cell receptor beta chains listed next were all sequenced from one sample in a study of radiation and T cells in renal cell carcinoma. This sample's time point: blood 2 weeks post-SBRT. Sample treatment: 15 Gy SBRT to primary tumor, nephrectomy 4 weeks later. Measured with immunoSEQ multiplex PCR; TCRdb has only the in-frame clones, and not every one. The sample has about 26,000 clones, 81% seen once. The source was blood, collected from a patient whose treatment included radiotherapy and nephrectomy. Receptors originate from a man aged 55-75 years with renal cell carcinoma.

The chain has TRBV18 and TRBJ2-1, with D maybe TRBD2 (6 bases). The V end was cut by 4 bases, the J end by 3 bases, with 19 bases between. CDR1 and CDR2 from the germline V gene are KGHSH and LQKENI. This CDR3 has 17 amino acids. The CDR3 sequence: CASSQSREPDSYNEQFF. CDR3 coding DNA: TGTGCCAGCTCACAGTCCCGGGAGCCCGACAGCTACAATGAGCAGTTCTTC.

The genes are TRBV29-1 and TRBJ2-5; D tentatively fits TRBD1 or TRBD2 (5 bases each). Trimming stripped 5 bases from V and 4 bases from J, with 20 bases between. CDR1 and CDR2 from the germline V gene are SQVTM and ANQGSEA. This CDR3 contains 15 residues. The CDR3 is CSVLTQGVGRETQYF. The CDR3 DNA is TGCAGCGTTCTCACGCAGGGAGTGGGAAGAGAGACCCAGTACTTC.

Points on this clone: This sequence may be a read error, since a much larger clone differs from it by one base. Other nucleotide sequences from this sample produce the same CDR3. The genes are TRBV27 and TRBJ1-2; tentative D call: TRBD1 (5 bases). Germline V lookup: CDR1 MNHEY, CDR2 SMNVEV (reference sequence). This CDR3 is 14 amino acids long. Trimming removed 0 bases from V and 11 bases from J, with 16 bases in between. For the CDR3, the DNA is TGTGCCAGCAGTTTATCAAGGGGAATAAGCGGTTACACCTTC. This sequence encodes CASSLSRGISGYTF.

This chain links TRBV2 with TRBJ2-3; D unresolved. V was trimmed by 8 bases and J by 6 bases, leaving 15 bases between them. CDR1 is SNHLY, CDR2 FYNNEI, per germline. The CDR3 runs 13 residues. DNA of the CDR3: TGTGCCAGCTCGACTCTCGCCGCCGATACGCAGTATTTT. It codes for CASSTLAADTQYF.

This clone came up once. The chain carries TRBV2 and TRBJ1-1; possible D gene TRBD1, 5 bases. The V end lost 6 bases, the J end lost 4 bases, and 15 bases lay between the germline ends. Germline values: CDR1 SNHLY, CDR2 FYNNEI. The CDR3 covers 14 residues. The CDR3 DNA is TGTGCCAGCAGGAGGCCGGGGGTGGGCACTGAAGCTTTCTTT. This gives the protein CASRRPGVGTEAFF.

The CDR3 DNA follows: TGTGCCAGCAGTTTAGTTTGGGACATGGGGCGGTCGAATGAAAAACTGTTTTTT. This sequence encodes CASSLVWDMGRSNEKLFF. The chain couples TRBV27 to TRBJ1-4, with D perhaps TRBD1 (6 bases). Germline-derived CDR1 and CDR2 are MNHEY and SMNVEV (reference sequence). This CDR3 contains 18 residues. Trimming stripped 2 bases from V and 5 bases from J, with 21 bases between.

The chain has TRBV30 and TRBJ2-4; D possibly uses TRBD1 or TRBD2 (5 bases each). V dropped 1 base and J dropped 15 bases, with 19 bases sitting between them. The CDR3 spans 13 residues. The germline V gene encodes CDR1 GTSNPN and CDR2 SVGIG (reference sequence). The CDR3 DNA is TGTGCCTGGAGTGCCCAAGGTGGGGACCCAGGGTACTTC. It codes for CAWSAQGGDPGYF.

The chain combines TRBV9 with TRBJ2-1; 7 bases are shared with TRBD2. Germline V gene lookup returns CDR1 SGDLS and CDR2 YYNGEE. This CDR3 has 15 residues. J was trimmed by 4 bases and V by 3 bases; bases with no gene match: 7. This CDR3 reads CASSDRDYKYNEQFF. For the CDR3, the DNA is TGTGCCAGCAGCGATCGGGACTACAAATACAATGAGCAGTTCTTC.

V is TRBV7-6 and J is TRBJ2-7; 7 bases agree with TRBD1. The trim removed 9 bases at V and 6 bases at J, leaving 11 bases unmatched. The CDR3 is 13 amino acids. The germline V gene has CDR1 SGHVS and CDR2 FNYEAQ. CDR3 residues: CASKDRARGEQYF. DNA for the CDR3: TGTGCCAGTAAAGACAGGGCAAGAGGCGAGCAGTACTTC.

This chain connects TRBV28 to TRBJ2-7, with D tentatively TRBD2 (6 bases). Germline V gene data show CDR1 as MDHEN and CDR2 as SYDVKM. The CDR3 totals 18 residues. The V end lost 4 bases, the J end lost 0 bases, and 22 bases lay between the germline ends. The CDR3 protein is CASSSLFGAGTYSYEQYF. The DNA for the CDR3 is TGTGCCAGCAGTTCCCTCTTTGGCGCGGGGACCTACTCCTACGAGCAGTACTTC.

The rearrangement joins TRBV11-2 to TRBJ2-3, with 9 bases identical to TRBD2. Per germline, CDR1 SGHAT and CDR2 FQNNGV. V lost 3 bases and J lost 1; bases outside the gene matches: 11. The CDR3 runs 18 residues. The CDR3 here is CASSFPLGSGRRTDTQYF. In nucleotides, the CDR3 is TGTGCCAGCAGCTTCCCCCTTGGGAGCGGGAGGCGCACAGATACGCAGTATTTT. Supplemented by reference TRBV11-2 and TRBJ2-3, the full variable domain reads EAGVAQSPRYKIIEKRQSVAFWCNPISGHATLYWYQQILGQGPKLLIQFQNNGVVDDSQLPKDRFSAERLKGVDSTLKIQPAKLEDSAVYLCASSFPLGSGRRTDTQYFGPGTRLTVL.

The chain carries TRBV4-1 and TRBJ2-7, with 8 bases lining up with TRBD2. The V gene's germline CDR1 is MGHRA and CDR2 YSYEKL. This CDR3 region has 15 residues. V was pared by 3 bases and J by 3 bases, with 7 bases of the junction left unmatched. DNA for the CDR3: TGCGCCAGCAGCCAGCCGGGACTAGAAAACTACGAGCAGTACTTC. This sequence encodes CASSQPGLENYEQYF.

The rearrangement joins TRBV18 to TRBJ1-1, with unresolved D. Trimming shortened V by 6 bases and J by 2 bases, and 10 bases separated the two germline ends. CDR1 and CDR2 (germline): KGHSH, LQKENI. This CDR3 contains 13 residues. The CDR3 nucleotides are TGTGCCAGCTCCCCCCTCATTAACACTGAAGCTTTCTTT. It encodes CASSPLINTEAFF.

This chain joins TRBV25-1 and TRBJ2-1; D uncertain. Germline V gives CDR1 MGHDK, CDR2 SYGVNS. The CDR3 length is 12 residues. V was pared by 5 bases and J by 5 bases, with 7 bases between. The CDR3 DNA sequence: TGTGCCAGCAGTCTTAACAACAATGAGCAGTTCTTC. Translated: CASSLNNNEQFF.

The CDR3 reads CASSPLSGRGTDTQYF. CDR3 nucleotide sequence: TGTGCCAGCTCACCACTTTCCGGTAGGGGGACAGATACGCAGTATTTT. The chain links TRBV18 to TRBJ2-3; a possible D gene is TRBD1 (6 bases). V lost 1 base and J 3 bases, leaving 14 bases between the germline ends. The CDR3 loop spans 16 amino acids. The germline gives CDR1 KGHSH, CDR2 LQKENI.

Within the sample, this clone is large. The chain links TRBV7-9 to TRBJ1-6; tentatively, D is TRBD1 (6 bases). There are 15 residues in the CDR3. The V gene lost 1 base and the J gene lost 6 bases, with 10 bases spanning the gap. Looked up from germline, CDR1 is SEHNR and CDR2 is FQNEAQ (reference sequence). The CDR3: CASSLVDRRNSPLHF. In nucleotides, the CDR3 is TGTGCCAGCAGCTTAGTAGACAGGCGTAATTCACCCCTCCACTTT. The full variable domain, its missing parts supplied by reference TRBV7-9 and TRBJ1-6, is DTGVSQNPRHKITKRGQNVTFRCDPISEHNRLYWYRQTLGQGPEFLTYFQNEAQLEKSRLLSDRFSAERPKGSFSTLEIQRTEQGDSAMYLCASSLVDRRNSPLHFGNGTRLTVT.

The chain joins TRBV5-1 to TRBJ1-1; D gene ambiguous. CDR1 is SGHRS, CDR2 YFSETQ, per germline. V lost 2 bases and J lost 4, with 12 bases in between. The CDR3 runs to 14 residues. Written as DNA, the CDR3 is TGCGCCAGCAGCTTTAAGACGGCGGGCACTGAAGCTTTCTTT. Protein sequence: CASSFKTAGTEAFF.

The chain uses TRBV7-2 and TRBJ1-1; D perhaps matches TRBD1 (6 bases). Germline V gives CDR1 SGHTA, CDR2 FQGNSA. Deletions cut 3 bases from V and 2 bases from J, with 16 bases between. The CDR3 is made up of 16 amino acids. Written as DNA, the CDR3 is TGTGCCAGCAGCTTTTTTGCTCAGGGGATAAACACTGAAGCTTTCTTT. Protein sequence: CASSFFAQGINTEAFF.

This clone was counted once. V is TRBV7-9 and J is TRBJ2-3, with a possible D match to TRBD2 (5 bases). CDR1 is SEHNR and CDR2 is FQNEAQ in the germline V gene (reference sequence). The CDR3 covers 15 residues. Trimming shortened V by 4 bases and J by 2 bases, and 13 bases separated the two germline ends. CDR3 nucleotides: TGTGCCAGCAGCTCGAGAAGCGGCCCCACAGATACGCAGTATTTT. Encoded protein: CASSSRSGPTDTQYF.

The genes are TRBV7-8 and TRBJ2-7; D is perhaps TRBD1 or TRBD2 (6 bases each). The germline V gene has CDR1 SGHVS and CDR2 FQNEAQ. The CDR3 runs to 14 residues. V was clipped by 4 bases and J by 4 bases, with 14 bases between them. Here the CDR3 reads CASSSKWGAYEQYF. The CDR3 DNA sequence: TGTGCCAGCAGCTCCAAGTGGGGGGCATACGAGCAGTACTTC.

The rearrangement joins TRBV6-5 to TRBJ2-7, with D perhaps assigned TRBD1 or TRBD2 (5 bases each). The CDR3 is made up of 15 amino acids. V was shortened by 0 bases and J by 4 bases, with 13 bases between the two germline ends. The germline CDR1 and CDR2 sequences are MNHEY and SVGAGI. The CDR3 DNA sequence: TGTGCCAGCAGTTACTCTGTGGGAGCAGGGTACGAGCAGTACTTC. As protein: CASSYSVGAGYEQYF.

V usage is TRBV7-9 and J usage is TRBJ1-5; 9 bases line up with TRBD1. After removal of 8 bases from V and 7 bases from J, the junction contained 6 bases not matched to a gene. Germline assignment: CDR1 SEHNR and CDR2 FQNEAQ (reference sequence). The CDR3 extends over 13 amino acids. As DNA, the CDR3 is TGTGCCAGCCAAGGACAGGGGTCCCAGCCCCAGCATTTT. Encoded protein: CASQGQGSQPQHF.

The chain has TRBV7-9 and TRBJ2-5; 8 bases map to TRBD1. Unmatched junction bases numbered 1, after V lost 0 bases and J lost 4 bases. The germline gives CDR1 SEHNR, CDR2 FQNEAQ (reference sequence). The CDR3 totals 14 residues. CDR3 sequence reads: CASSLAQGAETQYF. CDR3 DNA sequence: TGTGCCAGCAGCTTAGCGCAGGGGGCAGAGACCCAGTACTTC.

This rearrangement joins TRBV30 to TRBJ2-3, with a tentative D call TRBD1 (6 bases). The CDR3 runs 13 residues. V gave up 5 bases and J gave up 2 bases, with 11 bases separating them. The germline V gene has CDR1 GTSNPN and CDR2 SVGIG (reference sequence). CDR3 in amino acids: CAWDKGVTDTQYF. In DNA, the CDR3 is TGTGCCTGGGATAAGGGGGTCACAGATACGCAGTATTTT. The entire variable domain, with the rest obtained from reference TRBV30 and TRBJ2-3, is as follows: SQTIHQWPATLVQPVGSPLSLECTVEGTSNPNLYWYRQAAGRGLQLLFYSVGIGQISSEVPQNLSASRPQDRQFILSSKKLLLSDSGFYLCAWDKGVTDTQYFGPGTRLTVL.

The CDR3 loop reads CASSQDPSNQPQHF. CDR3 coding DNA: TGCGCCAGCAGCCAGGACCCTAGCAATCAGCCCCAGCATTTT. The chain couples TRBV5-1 to TRBJ1-5; D gene uncertain. V gave up 4 bases and J gave up 0 bases, with 8 bases separating them. The CDR3 covers 14 residues. Germline CDR1 and CDR2: SGHRS and YFSETQ.